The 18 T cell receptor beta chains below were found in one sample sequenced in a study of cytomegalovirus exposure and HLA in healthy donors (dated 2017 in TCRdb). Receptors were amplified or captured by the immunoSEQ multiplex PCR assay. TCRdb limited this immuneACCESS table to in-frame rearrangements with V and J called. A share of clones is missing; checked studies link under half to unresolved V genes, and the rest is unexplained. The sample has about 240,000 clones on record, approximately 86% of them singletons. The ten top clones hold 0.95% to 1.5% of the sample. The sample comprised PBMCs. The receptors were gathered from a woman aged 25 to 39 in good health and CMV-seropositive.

This chain's CDR3 is CASSINSLNEKLFF. CDR3 nucleotide sequence: TGTGCCAGTAGTATAAACAGTCTTAATGAAAAACTGTTTTTT. V usage is TRBV19 and J usage is TRBJ1-4; no reliable D call. This CDR3 is 14 amino acids long. The germline V and J ends were trimmed by 2 bases and 4 bases, with 8 bases remaining between them. Germline-derived CDR1 and CDR2 are LNHDA and SQIVND (reference sequence).

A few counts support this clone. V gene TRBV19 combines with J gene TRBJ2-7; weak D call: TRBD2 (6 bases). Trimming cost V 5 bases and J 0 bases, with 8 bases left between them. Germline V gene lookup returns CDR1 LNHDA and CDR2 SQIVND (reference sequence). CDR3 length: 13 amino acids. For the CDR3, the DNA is TGTGCCAGTAGTGACGGGAGCTCCTACGAGCAGTACTTC. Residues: CASSDGSSYEQYF. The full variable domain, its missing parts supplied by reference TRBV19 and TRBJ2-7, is DGGITQSPKYLFRKEGQNVTLSCEQNLNHDAMYWYRQDPGQGLRLIYYSQIVNDFQKGDIAEGYSVSREKKESFPLTVTSAQKNPTAFYLCASSDGSSYEQYFGPGTRLTVT.

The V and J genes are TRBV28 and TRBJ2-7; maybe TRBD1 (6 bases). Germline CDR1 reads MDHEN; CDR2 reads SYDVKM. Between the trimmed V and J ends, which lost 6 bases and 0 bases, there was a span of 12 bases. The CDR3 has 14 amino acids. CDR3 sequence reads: CASRSRTVSYEQYF. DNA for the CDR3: TGTGCCAGCAGATCCCGGACAGTCTCCTACGAGCAGTACTTC. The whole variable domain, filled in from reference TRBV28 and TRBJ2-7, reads DVKVTQSSRYLVKRTGEKVFLECVQDMDHENMFWYRQDPGLGLRLIYFSYDVKMKEKGDIPEGYSVSREKKERFSLILESASTNQTSMYLCASRSRTVSYEQYFGPGTRLTVT.

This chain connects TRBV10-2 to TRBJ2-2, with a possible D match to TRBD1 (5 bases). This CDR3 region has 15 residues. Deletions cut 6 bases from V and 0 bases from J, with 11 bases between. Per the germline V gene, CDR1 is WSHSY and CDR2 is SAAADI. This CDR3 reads CASRRQSPNTGELFF. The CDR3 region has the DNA TGCGCCAGCAGAAGACAGAGCCCGAACACCGGGGAGCTGTTTTTT.

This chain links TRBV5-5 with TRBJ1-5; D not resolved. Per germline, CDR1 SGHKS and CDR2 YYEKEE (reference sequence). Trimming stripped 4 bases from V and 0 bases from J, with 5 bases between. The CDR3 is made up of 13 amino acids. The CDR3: CASSSASNQPQHF. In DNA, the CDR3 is TGTGCCAGCAGCAGCGCTAGCAATCAGCCCCAGCATTTT.

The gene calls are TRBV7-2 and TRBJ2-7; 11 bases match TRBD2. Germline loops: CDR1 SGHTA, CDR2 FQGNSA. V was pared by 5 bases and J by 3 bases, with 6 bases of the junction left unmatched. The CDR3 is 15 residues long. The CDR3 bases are TGTGCCAGCAGCGCCCGACTAGCGGGGAACTACGAGCAGTACTTC. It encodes CASSARLAGNYEQYF.

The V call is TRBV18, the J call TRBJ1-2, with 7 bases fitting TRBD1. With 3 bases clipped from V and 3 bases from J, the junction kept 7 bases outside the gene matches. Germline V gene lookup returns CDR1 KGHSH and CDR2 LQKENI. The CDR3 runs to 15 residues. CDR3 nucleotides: TGTGCCAGCTCACCTCGCACAGGGGCTGACTATGGCTACACCTTC. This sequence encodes CASSPRTGADYGYTF.

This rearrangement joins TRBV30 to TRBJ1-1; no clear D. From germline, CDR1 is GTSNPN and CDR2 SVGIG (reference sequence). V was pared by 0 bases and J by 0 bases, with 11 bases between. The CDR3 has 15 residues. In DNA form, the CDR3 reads TGTGCCTGGAGTGTACTATTGGGTCTGAACACTGAAGCTTTCTTT. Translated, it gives CAWSVLLGLNTEAFF.

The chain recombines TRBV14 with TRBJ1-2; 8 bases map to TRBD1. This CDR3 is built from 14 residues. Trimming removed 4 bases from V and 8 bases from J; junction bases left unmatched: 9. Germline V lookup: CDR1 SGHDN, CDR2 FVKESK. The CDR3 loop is CASSLGQALWGYTF. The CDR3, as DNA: TGTGCCAGCAGCCTGGGACAGGCTTTATGGGGCTACACCTTC.

CDR3 region: CASSLDGTSVYEQYF. Written as DNA, the CDR3 is TGTGCCAGCAGCTTAGATGGGACTAGCGTCTACGAGCAGTACTTC. The rearrangement uses TRBV11-1 and TRBJ2-7; TRBD2 aligns across 10 bases. Per germline, CDR1 SGHAT and CDR2 FQDESV (reference sequence). This CDR3 region has 15 residues. Germline trimming cut 1 base from V and 3 bases from J; bases unmatched to any gene: 3.

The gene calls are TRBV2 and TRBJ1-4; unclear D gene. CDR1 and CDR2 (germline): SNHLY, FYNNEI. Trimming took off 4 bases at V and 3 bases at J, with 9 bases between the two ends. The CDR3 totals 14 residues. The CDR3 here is CASSVDGSNEKLFF. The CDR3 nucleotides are TGTGCCAGCAGTGTCGACGGGTCTAATGAAAAACTGTTTTTT.

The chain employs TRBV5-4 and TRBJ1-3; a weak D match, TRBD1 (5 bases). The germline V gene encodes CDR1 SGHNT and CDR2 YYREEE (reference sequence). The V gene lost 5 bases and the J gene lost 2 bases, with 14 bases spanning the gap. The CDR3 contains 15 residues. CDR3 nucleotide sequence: TGTGCCAGCAGTTCTGGCGGGGGGGCTGGAAACACCATATATTTT. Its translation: CASSSGGGAGNTIYF.

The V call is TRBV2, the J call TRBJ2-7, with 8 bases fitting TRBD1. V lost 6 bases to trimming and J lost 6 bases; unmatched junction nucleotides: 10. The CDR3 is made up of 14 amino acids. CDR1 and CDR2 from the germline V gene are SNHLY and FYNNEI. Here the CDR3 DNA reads TGTGCCAGCAGCGGGGACAGGCTTACTTCCGAGCAGTACTTC. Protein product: CASSGDRLTSEQYF.

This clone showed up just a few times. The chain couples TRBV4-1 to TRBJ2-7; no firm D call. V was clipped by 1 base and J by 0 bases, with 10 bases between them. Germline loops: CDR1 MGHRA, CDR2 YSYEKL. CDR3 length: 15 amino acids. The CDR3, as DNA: TGCGCCAGCAGCCAAGCCGGCTCTAGCTCCTACGAGCAGTACTTC. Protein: CASSQAGSSSYEQYF.

The chain's CDR3 is CASSFPGQVIYEQYF. For the CDR3, the DNA is TGTGCCAGCAGCTTTCCGGGACAGGTGATCTACGAGCAGTACTTC. V usage is TRBV11-3 and J usage is TRBJ2-7; TRBD1 matches at 8 bases. Germline lookup yields CDR1 SGHNT and CDR2 YENEEA. The CDR3 covers 15 residues. V lost 3 bases and J lost 3; bases outside the gene matches: 7. The variable domain in full, completed from reference TRBV11-3 and TRBJ2-7, reads EAGVVQSPRYKIIEKKQPVAFWCNPISGHNTLYWYLQNLGQGPELLIRYENEEAVDDSQLPKDRFSAERLKGVDSTLKIQPAELGDSAVYLCASSFPGQVIYEQYFGPGTRLTVT.

The CDR3 here is CASSEGQGGMDIQYF. DNA for the CDR3: TGTGCCAGCAGTGAAGGACAGGGGGGGATGGACATTCAGTACTTC. The genes are TRBV6-1 and TRBJ2-4; TRBD1 agrees at 9 bases. Trimming at V came to 1 base and at J to 8 bases, leaving 6 bases not matched to a gene. The CDR3 consists of 15 residues. Germline V gene data show CDR1 as MNHNS and CDR2 as SASEGT.

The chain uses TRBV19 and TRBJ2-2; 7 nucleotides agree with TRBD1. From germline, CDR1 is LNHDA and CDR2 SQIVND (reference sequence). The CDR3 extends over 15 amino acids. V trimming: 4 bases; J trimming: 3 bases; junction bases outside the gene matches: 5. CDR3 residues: CASSKGQTYTGELFF. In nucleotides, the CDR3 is TGTGCCAGTAGTAAGGGACAGACATACACCGGGGAGCTGTTTTTT. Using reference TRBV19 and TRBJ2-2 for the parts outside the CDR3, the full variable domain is DGGITQSPKYLFRKEGQNVTLSCEQNLNHDAMYWYRQDPGQGLRLIYYSQIVNDFQKGDIAEGYSVSREKKESFPLTVTSAQKNPTAFYLCASSKGQTYTGELFFGEGSRLTVL.

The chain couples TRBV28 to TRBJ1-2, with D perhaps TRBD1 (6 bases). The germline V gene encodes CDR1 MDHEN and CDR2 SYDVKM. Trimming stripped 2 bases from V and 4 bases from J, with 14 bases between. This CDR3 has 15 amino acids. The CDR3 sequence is CASSLPRQATYGYTF. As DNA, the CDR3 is TGTGCCAGCAGTTTACCCCGACAGGCGACCTATGGCTACACCTTC.